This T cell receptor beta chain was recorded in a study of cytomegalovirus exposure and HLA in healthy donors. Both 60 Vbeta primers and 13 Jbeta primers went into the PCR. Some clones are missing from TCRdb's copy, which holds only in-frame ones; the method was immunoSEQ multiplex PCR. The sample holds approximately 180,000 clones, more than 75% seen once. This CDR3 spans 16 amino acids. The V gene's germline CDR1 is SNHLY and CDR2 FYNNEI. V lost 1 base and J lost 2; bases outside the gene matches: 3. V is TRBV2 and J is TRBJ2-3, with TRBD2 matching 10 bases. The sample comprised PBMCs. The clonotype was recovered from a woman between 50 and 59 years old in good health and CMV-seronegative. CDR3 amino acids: CASSEGTSGHTDTQYF. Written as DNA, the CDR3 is TGTGCCAGCAGTGAAGGGACTAGCGGACACACAGATACGCAGTATTTT.